This T cell receptor (beta chain) was observed in a study of blood T cell repertoires in COVID-19. Background on the study: Both acute and convalescent COVID-19 samples were obtained from the United States, Italy and Spain. From T cells, B-cell-depleted T cells, or PBMCs came the material, which was cDNA or gDNA.

The germline V gene encodes CDR1 SGHAT and CDR2 FQNNGV. V was clipped by 1 base and J by 1 base; unmatched bases: 5. This CDR3 has 18 residues. Per the original data handling: Amplifying reference gene primers gave estimates of nucleated cell counts. Clones were sequenced by immunoSEQ multiplex PCR, and TCRdb holds only the in-frame ones, with some missing. The DNA gave D and trimming, while V, J and clone size come from that table. The table includes about 140,000 clones, over 70% detected once. The chain has TRBV11-2 and TRBJ2-1, with 12 bases aligning to TRBD2. The sequence was collected from a man in his 70s who had recovered from COVID-19. The sequencing sample was made of peripheral blood. This CDR3 reads CASSLGRLAGESYNEQFF. DNA of the CDR3: TGTGCCAGCAGCTTAGGCCGACTAGCGGGAGAGTCCTACAATGAGCAGTTCTTC.